Listed below are T cell receptor beta chains from one sample, sequenced in a study of cytomegalovirus exposure and HLA in healthy donors. Sequencing was performed with immunoSEQ multiplex PCR; in TCRdb, only in-frame clones are kept and a portion is missing. This table has about 73,000 clones, 75% appearing once. The specimen was PBMCs. The receptors here all came from a man between 65 and 79 years old in good health and CMV-seronegative. Both conserved end residues are part of each CDR3. The order of the fields is J gene, D gene, CDR3 length, clone size, V gene, CDR3 protein, CDR3 DNA. The D gene is left open where the match is weak. The listing skips clone size in some rows; elsewhere it reads once, few, many or a size class.

J gene: TRBJ1-2; D gene: .; CDR3 length: 15; clone size: .; V gene: TRBV18; CDR3 protein: CASSPVGRPNYGYTF; CDR3 DNA: TGTGCCAGCTCACCAGTCGGCAGGCCTAACTATGGCTACACCTTC
J gene: TRBJ2-1; D gene: TRBD2; CDR3 length: 14; clone size: .; V gene: TRBV29-1; CDR3 protein: CSDARTSGKDEQFF; CDR3 DNA: TGCAGCGACGCCCGGACTAGCGGGAAGGATGAGCAGTTCTTC
J gene: TRBJ2-1; D gene: TRBD1; CDR3 length: 16; clone size: .; V gene: TRBV18; CDR3 protein: CASSPTGGMGNNEQFF; CDR3 DNA: TGTGCCAGCTCCCCCACAGGGGGCATGGGAAACAATGAGCAGTTCTTC
J gene: TRBJ2-7; D gene: TRBD1; CDR3 length: 14; clone size: .; V gene: TRBV6-6; CDR3 protein: CASLPGTGTYEQYF; CDR3 DNA: TGTGCCAGCCTGCCCGGGACAGGTACCTACGAGCAGTACTTC
J gene: TRBJ2-2; D gene: .; CDR3 length: 15; clone size: .; V gene: TRBV7-2; CDR3 protein: CASSQYLGNTGELFF; CDR3 DNA: TGTGCCAGCAGCCAATACCTAGGGAACACCGGGGAGCTGTTTTTT
J gene: TRBJ1-2; D gene: .; CDR3 length: 14; clone size: .; V gene: TRBV11-2; CDR3 protein: CASSPPDWQAGYTF; CDR3 DNA: TGTGCCAGCAGCCCGCCGGATTGGCAGGCGGGCTACACCTTC
J gene: TRBJ1-2; D gene: TRBD1; CDR3 length: 13; clone size: .; V gene: TRBV19; CDR3 protein: CASTRGTGNGYTF; CDR3 DNA: TGTGCCAGTACCCGAGGGACAGGGAATGGCTACACCTTC
J gene: TRBJ1-1; D gene: .; CDR3 length: 15; clone size: .; V gene: TRBV11-2; CDR3 protein: CASSASAGESTEAFF; CDR3 DNA: TGTGCCAGCAGCGCTAGCGCGGGGGAGTCCACTGAAGCTTTCTTT
J gene: TRBJ2-7; D gene: .; CDR3 length: 13; clone size: .; V gene: TRBV19; CDR3 protein: CASGRTDKYEQYF; CDR3 DNA: TGTGCCAGTGGACGGACAGACAAATACGAGCAGTACTTC
J gene: TRBJ2-2; D gene: .; CDR3 length: 16; clone size: .; V gene: TRBV10-1; CDR3 protein: CASSESRGSPTGELFF; CDR3 DNA: TGCGCCAGCAGTGAGTCCAGGGGTAGTCCCACCGGGGAGCTGTTTTTT
J gene: TRBJ1-5; D gene: .; CDR3 length: 13; clone size: .; V gene: TRBV7-2; CDR3 protein: CASSPGYGQPQHF; CDR3 DNA: TGTGCCAGCAGCCCCGGGTACGGGCAGCCCCAGCATTTT
J gene: TRBJ1-2; D gene: .; CDR3 length: 15; clone size: .; V gene: TRBV6-5; CDR3 protein: CASSYGGQGAYGYTF; CDR3 DNA: TGTGCCAGCAGTTACGGTGGGCAGGGTGCCTATGGCTACACCTTC
J gene: TRBJ2-7; D gene: TRBD2; CDR3 length: 13; clone size: .; V gene: TRBV5-1; CDR3 protein: CASGGTSGDEQYF; CDR3 DNA: TGCGCCAGCGGGGGGACTAGTGGCGACGAGCAGTACTTC
J gene: TRBJ1-6; D gene: .; CDR3 length: 12; clone size: few; V gene: TRBV6-5; CDR3 protein: CASSSGHSPLHF; CDR3 DNA: TGTGCCAGCAGTTCAGGTCATTCACCCCTCCACTTT
J gene: TRBJ2-1; D gene: TRBD2; CDR3 length: 15; clone size: .; V gene: TRBV19; CDR3 protein: CASSPGLARGNEQFF; CDR3 DNA: TGTGCCAGTAGTCCGGGACTAGCGAGAGGTAATGAGCAGTTCTTC
J gene: TRBJ1-4; D gene: TRBD1; CDR3 length: 17; clone size: .; V gene: TRBV6-1; CDR3 protein: CASSEIGQGRGNEKLFF; CDR3 DNA: TGTGCCAGCAGTGAGATAGGACAGGGAAGGGGTAATGAAAAACTGTTTTTT
J gene: TRBJ2-3; D gene: .; CDR3 length: 16; clone size: .; V gene: TRBV9; CDR3 protein: CASSVEVALATDTQYF; CDR3 DNA: TGTGCCAGCAGCGTAGAGGTAGCGTTGGCGACAGATACGCAGTATTTT
J gene: TRBJ2-7; D gene: .; CDR3 length: 13; clone size: .; V gene: TRBV7-9; CDR3 protein: CASSLSLATEQYF; CDR3 DNA: TGTGCCAGCAGCTTGTCACTAGCCACCGAGCAGTACTTC
J gene: TRBJ2-1; D gene: .; CDR3 length: 18; clone size: .; V gene: TRBV7-2; CDR3 protein: CASSLAAGALPAYNEQFF; CDR3 DNA: TGTGCCAGCAGCTTAGCTGCGGGGGCTTTACCGGCCTACAATGAGCAGTTCTTC
J gene: TRBJ1-5; D gene: .; CDR3 length: 16; clone size: .; V gene: TRBV28; CDR3 protein: CASSFSTDYSNQPQHF; CDR3 DNA: TGTGCCAGCAGTTTTTCAACAGATTATAGCAATCAGCCCCAGCATTTT
J gene: TRBJ1-1; D gene: .; CDR3 length: 17; clone size: .; V gene: TRBV19; CDR3 protein: CASSNPETVNMNTEAFF; CDR3 DNA: TGTGCCAGTAGTAATCCAGAGACAGTCAACATGAACACTGAAGCTTTCTTT
J gene: TRBJ2-7; D gene: .; CDR3 length: 13; clone size: .; V gene: TRBV27; CDR3 protein: CASWELGSYGQYF; CDR3 DNA: TGTGCCAGCTGGGAACTAGGGTCCTACGGGCAGTACTTC
J gene: TRBJ1-2; D gene: TRBD1; CDR3 length: 13; clone size: .; V gene: TRBV5-1; CDR3 protein: CASSRDRDYGYTF; CDR3 DNA: TGCGCCAGCAGCCGGGACAGAGACTATGGCTACACCTTC
J gene: TRBJ2-5; D gene: .; CDR3 length: 13; clone size: .; V gene: TRBV10-1; CDR3 protein: CASSESGEETQYF; CDR3 DNA: TGCGCCAGCAGTGAGTCAGGGGAAGAGACCCAGTACTTC
J gene: TRBJ1-2; D gene: .; CDR3 length: 13; clone size: .; V gene: TRBV7-2; CDR3 protein: CASSLREVGGYTF; CDR3 DNA: TGTGCCAGCAGCCTCAGGGAGGTGGGGGGCTACACCTTC
J gene: TRBJ1-3; D gene: .; CDR3 length: 12; clone size: once; V gene: TRBV7-2; CDR3 protein: CASRRDSGTIYF; CDR3 DNA: TGTGCCAGCAGGAGAGACAGTGGCACCATATATTTT
J gene: TRBJ1-2; D gene: TRBD1; CDR3 length: 15; clone size: .; V gene: TRBV19; CDR3 protein: CASSRGQAANYGYTF; CDR3 DNA: TGTGCCAGTAGTAGAGGACAGGCAGCTAACTATGGCTACACCTTC
J gene: TRBJ2-5; D gene: .; CDR3 length: 16; clone size: .; V gene: TRBV4-1; CDR3 protein: CASSQGFGQNQETQYF; CDR3 DNA: TGCGCCAGCAGCCAAGGGTTCGGACAGAACCAAGAGACCCAGTACTTC
J gene: TRBJ2-3; D gene: TRBD2; CDR3 length: 15; clone size: .; V gene: TRBV10-1; CDR3 protein: CASSESGTRADTQYF; CDR3 DNA: TGCGCCAGCAGTGAGTCCGGGACTAGGGCCGATACGCAGTATTTT
J gene: TRBJ2-3; D gene: TRBD2; CDR3 length: 16; clone size: .; V gene: TRBV7-9; CDR3 protein: CASSSGLATVEDTQYF; CDR3 DNA: TGTGCCAGCAGCTCGGGACTAGCGACGGTGGAGGATACGCAGTATTTT
J gene: TRBJ2-3; D gene: TRBD2; CDR3 length: 17; clone size: .; V gene: TRBV5-1; CDR3 protein: CASSLAPLAGGTDTQYF; CDR3 DNA: TGCGCCAGCAGCTTGGCCCCCCTAGCGGGGGGTACAGATACGCAGTATTTT